The next 25 T cell receptor beta chains were all read from a single sample in a study of cytomegalovirus exposure and HLA in healthy donors. Both 60 Vbeta primers and 13 Jbeta primers went into the PCR. The data were produced by immunoSEQ multiplex PCR, yet TCRdb's version contains in-frame clones alone and is incomplete. The sample comprises about 130,000 clones, over 80% of which are singletons, and approximately 1% rests with the top ten. The sample was PBMCs. The receptors originated from a boy younger than 18 in good health and CMV-seronegative.

The chain joins TRBV28 to TRBJ2-7; 7 positions agree with TRBD2. After removal of 4 bases from V and 3 bases from J, the junction contained 6 bases not matched to a gene. The germline V gene has CDR1 MDHEN and CDR2 SYDVKM. The CDR3 has 14 residues. This CDR3 is CASSWASGYYEQYF. In nucleotides, the CDR3 is TGTGCCAGCAGTTGGGCTAGCGGATACTACGAGCAGTACTTC. Together with reference TRBV28 and TRBJ2-7, the CDR3 gives the full variable domain: DVKVTQSSRYLVKRTGEKVFLECVQDMDHENMFWYRQDPGLGLRLIYFSYDVKMKEKGDIPEGYSVSREKKERFSLILESASTNQTSMYLCASSWASGYYEQYFGPGTRLTVT.

The chain has TRBV19 and TRBJ1-5, with a weak D call TRBD1 (5 bases). Germline V gives CDR1 LNHDA, CDR2 SQIVND (reference sequence). This CDR3 region has 15 residues. Trimming left V 5 bases short and J 0 bases short, with 11 bases between. The CDR3: CASSSGAYSNQPQHF. The CDR3, as DNA: TGTGCCAGTAGTTCTGGGGCATATAGCAATCAGCCCCAGCATTTT.

The J gene is TRBJ1-3, the V gene TRBV30; the D is unclear. The V end was cut by 6 bases, the J end by 0 bases, with 18 bases between. Germline CDR1 reads GTSNPN; CDR2 reads SVGIG (reference sequence). This CDR3 is 16 amino acids long. The chain's CDR3 is CACSGFPKSSGNTIYF. The CDR3 nucleotides read TGTGCCTGCTCGGGATTCCCAAAGAGCTCTGGAAACACCATATATTTT.

The CDR3 sequence: CSVEGTVGRGLEAFF. The CDR3 nucleotides read TGCAGCGTTGAGGGGACTGTCGGACGAGGGCTTGAAGCTTTCTTT. The chain links TRBV29-1 to TRBJ1-1, with D tentatively TRBD1 (5 bases). Trimming left V 3 bases short and J 7 bases short, with 21 bases between. Germline CDR1 is SQVTM and CDR2 is ANQGSEA. This CDR3 spans 15 amino acids.

The chain joins TRBV27 to TRBJ2-6; 9 bases fit TRBD1. Germline loops: CDR1 MNHEY, CDR2 SMNVEV (reference sequence). Trimming at V came to 4 bases and at J to 2 bases, leaving 3 bases not matched to a gene. The CDR3 totals 16 residues. The CDR3 sequence: CASSSWDRAGANVLTF. CDR3 nucleotide sequence: TGTGCCAGCAGTTCCTGGGACAGGGCTGGGGCCAACGTCCTGACTTTC.

V and J are TRBV7-2 and TRBJ2-5, with 12 bases fitting TRBD2. The CDR3 covers 15 residues. The germline V gene has CDR1 SGHTA and CDR2 FQGNSA. Unmatched junction bases numbered 2, after V lost 1 base and J lost 5 bases. Written as DNA, the CDR3 is TGTGCCAGCAGCTTAGGTCTAGCGGGAGGGGAGACCCAGTACTTC. Translating gives CASSLGLAGGETQYF.

CDR3 nucleotide sequence: TGTGCCAGCAGTTTACGAGACAGGACGTTGAACACTGAAGCTTTCTTT. Translated: CASSLRDRTLNTEAFF. The V and J genes are TRBV27 and TRBJ1-1; maybe TRBD1 (6 bases). V was shortened by 2 bases and J by 0 bases, with 13 bases between the two germline ends. This CDR3 contains 16 residues. Germline V lookup: CDR1 MNHEY, CDR2 SMNVEV (reference sequence).

This chain joins TRBV2 and TRBJ2-2; 10 bases match TRBD1. The CDR3 sequence is 14 residues long. The ends lost 10 bases at V and 4 bases at J; junction bases unmatched: 6. CDR1 and CDR2 (germline): SNHLY, FYNNEI. CDR3 sequence (DNA): TGTGCCACCAGACAGGGGGCGGTCACCGGGGAGCTGTTTTTT. It translates to CATRQGAVTGELFF.

This clone has more than one count but fewer than ten. In DNA form, the CDR3 reads TGTGCCAGCAGCCCCTTACGACAGGGCGGGGAGCTGTTTTTT. This sequence encodes CASSPLRQGGELFF. The V and J genes are TRBV11-2 and TRBJ2-2; 7 positions match TRBD1. Looked up from germline, CDR1 is SGHAT and CDR2 is FQNNGV. After removal of 5 bases from V and 7 bases from J, the junction contained 7 bases not matched to a gene. The CDR3 has 14 residues.

The chain uses TRBV6-5 and TRBJ1-4; 7 bases map to TRBD1. From germline, CDR1 is MNHEY and CDR2 SVGAGI. This CDR3 has 14 residues. With V trimmed by 5 bases and J by 8 bases, 8 bases remained unmatched. The CDR3 DNA reads TGTGCCAGCAGTGGCGACAGGGTCGGGGAAAAACTGTTTTTT. Its translation: CASSGDRVGEKLFF.

This chain joins TRBV5-6 and TRBJ2-3; TRBD1 matches 8 bases. V gave up 4 bases and J gave up 4 bases; unmatched junction bases: 11. The CDR3 extends over 16 amino acids. Germline values: CDR1 SGHDT, CDR2 YYEEEE. The CDR3 protein is CASSGRGQPAADTQYF. The CDR3 DNA reads TGTGCCAGCAGCGGCAGGGGGCAGCCCGCCGCAGATACGCAGTATTTT.

The rearrangement uses TRBV30 and TRBJ2-1; possibly TRBD2 for D (6 bases). Trimming removed 6 bases from V and 8 bases from J, with 17 bases in between. The germline CDR1 and CDR2 sequences are GTSNPN and SVGIG (reference sequence). The CDR3 loop spans 13 amino acids. The CDR3 region has the DNA TGTGCCTGCTCACTGGCTAGCGAGTATGAGCAGTTCTTC. Translated: CACSLASEYEQFF.

Remarks on this clone: This specimen includes other DNA sequences encoding the same CDR3. CDR3 region: CAWSAGQGNQPQHF. CDR3 DNA: TGTGCCTGGAGTGCTGGGCAGGGTAATCAGCCCCAGCATTTT. The chain links TRBV30 to TRBJ1-5, with D perhaps matching TRBD1 (5 bases). The V gene's germline CDR1 is GTSNPN and CDR2 SVGIG (reference sequence). This CDR3 is 14 amino acids long. Trimming removed 1 base at V and 4 bases at J, with 11 bases between.

This clone was picked up a small number of times. For the CDR3, the DNA is TGTGCCAGCAGATTGGGACACGAAACCCAGCCCCAGCATTTT. Translation gives CASRLGHETQPQHF. The V call is TRBV6-6, the J call TRBJ1-5; tentatively, D is TRBD1 (6 bases). Germline CDR1 and CDR2: MNHNY and SVGAGI (reference sequence). The V end lost 6 bases, the J end lost 7 bases, and 16 bases lay between the germline ends. The CDR3 has 14 residues.

This clone was counted a few times. This chain joins TRBV11-2 and TRBJ2-7; a possible D gene is TRBD2 (5 bases). The V gene lost 6 bases and the J gene lost 4 bases, with 22 bases spanning the gap. The CDR3 consists of 16 residues. Looked up from germline, CDR1 is SGHAT and CDR2 is FQNNGV. DNA of the CDR3: TGTGCCAGCAGTACAATAGAGGGCAGGCTCTCTTACGAGCAGTACTTC. Amino acid sequence: CASSTIEGRLSYEQYF.

The genes are TRBV9 and TRBJ1-4, with 9 bases fitting TRBD1. Germline V gene lookup returns CDR1 SGDLS and CDR2 YYNGEE. Germline trimming cut 4 bases from V and 7 bases from J; bases unmatched to any gene: 5. The CDR3 runs 14 residues. The CDR3 reads CASSPGTGLEKLFF. As DNA, the CDR3 is TGTGCCAGCAGCCCCGGGACAGGGCTTGAAAAACTGTTTTTT. Complete variable domain (other parts from reference TRBV9 and TRBJ1-4): DSGVTQTPKHLITATGQRVTLRCSPRSGDLSVYWYQQSLDQGLQFLIQYYNGEERAKGNILERFSAQQFPDLHSELNLSSLELGDSALYFCASSPGTGLEKLFFGSGTQLSVL.

The chain is built from TRBV6-5 and TRBJ1-2; weak D call: TRBD1 (6 bases). The germline V gene has CDR1 MNHEY and CDR2 SVGAGI. The ends were cut back, 5 bases at V and 5 bases at J, with 15 bases in the middle. There are 14 residues in the CDR3. DNA for the CDR3: TGTGCCAGCAGTCGTAGGGGGTCCCTTTATGGCTACACCTTC. Its translation: CASSRRGSLYGYTF.

CDR3 DNA: TGTGCCAGCAGTGAAAGGGTCAGGGAGGTCAACGAGCAGTACTTC. Translated: CASSERVREVNEQYF. J is TRBJ2-7 and V is TRBV2; D perhaps matches TRBD2 (6 bases). Germline lookup yields CDR1 SNHLY and CDR2 FYNNEI. Trimming left V 2 bases short and J 5 bases short, with 16 bases between. The CDR3 spans 15 residues.

The chain links TRBV27 to TRBJ2-2; TRBD2 is a possible D gene (6 bases). The CDR3 spans 17 residues. Trimming stripped 5 bases from V and 2 bases from J, with 18 bases between. The germline V gene encodes CDR1 MNHEY and CDR2 SMNVEV (reference sequence). CDR3 nucleotides: TGTGCCAGCAGTCGATTACCGGGACTCATAAACACCGGGGAGCTGTTTTTT. Its protein is CASSRLPGLINTGELFF.

The chain employs TRBV5-8 and TRBJ2-3; 11 bases align to TRBD1. The CDR3 is 15 residues long. Germline V gives CDR1 SGHTS, CDR2 YDEGEE. V lost 3 bases, J lost 4 bases, and 4 bases stayed unmatched. The CDR3 loop is CASSSPGQGADTQYF. The CDR3 DNA sequence: TGTGCCAGCAGCTCACCGGGACAGGGGGCAGATACGCAGTATTTT.

Details on this clone: The same CDR3 can be traced to other DNA sequences in this sample. The chain is built from TRBV5-6 and TRBJ2-2, with D hard to call. Germline V CDR1 and CDR2: SGHDT, YYEEEE. CDR3 length: 12 residues. V shed 2 bases and J shed 5 bases, with 4 bases lying between them. The CDR3 DNA reads as TGTGCCAGCAGCTTTCAGACCGGGGAGCTGTTTTTT. Translation gives CASSFQTGELFF.

This chain uses TRBV11-2 with TRBJ1-1; D perhaps matches TRBD1 (6 bases). The germline CDR1 and CDR2 sequences are SGHAT and FQNNGV. Trimming took 0 bases from V and 5 from J, leaving 10 bases between them. This CDR3 has 14 amino acids. The CDR3, as DNA: TGTGCCAGCAGCTTAGATAGGGGGTGGACTGAAGCTTTCTTT. Encoded protein: CASSLDRGWTEAFF.

This chain links TRBV5-1 with TRBJ1-3; D gene ambiguous. Germline V gene sequence: CDR1 SGHRS, CDR2 YFSETQ. The CDR3 length is 14 residues. The V and J ends lost 4 bases and 4 bases respectively, with 12 bases between them. The CDR3 DNA reads as TGCGCCAGCAGCCCGTCGGGTACCGGAAACACCATATATTTT. This gives the protein CASSPSGTGNTIYF.

The V gene is TRBV25-1, the J gene TRBJ1-2, with 11 bases aligning to TRBD1. V was pared by 3 bases and J by 7 bases, with 4 bases of the junction left unmatched. From germline, CDR1 is MGHDK and CDR2 SYGVNS. There are 14 residues in the CDR3. CDR3 nucleotides: TGTGCCAGCAGTGATCGGACAGGGGGCACTGGCTACACCTTC. This sequence encodes CASSDRTGGTGYTF.

V and J are TRBV7-9 and TRBJ2-7; weak D call: TRBD2 (5 bases). CDR3 length: 15 residues. Germline loops: CDR1 SEHNR, CDR2 FQNEAQ (reference sequence). With 3 bases removed from V and 0 bases from J, the gap between germline ends came to 12 bases. The CDR3 loop is CASSFGREASYEQYF. The CDR3 bases are TGTGCCAGCAGCTTCGGTCGGGAAGCCTCCTACGAGCAGTACTTC.